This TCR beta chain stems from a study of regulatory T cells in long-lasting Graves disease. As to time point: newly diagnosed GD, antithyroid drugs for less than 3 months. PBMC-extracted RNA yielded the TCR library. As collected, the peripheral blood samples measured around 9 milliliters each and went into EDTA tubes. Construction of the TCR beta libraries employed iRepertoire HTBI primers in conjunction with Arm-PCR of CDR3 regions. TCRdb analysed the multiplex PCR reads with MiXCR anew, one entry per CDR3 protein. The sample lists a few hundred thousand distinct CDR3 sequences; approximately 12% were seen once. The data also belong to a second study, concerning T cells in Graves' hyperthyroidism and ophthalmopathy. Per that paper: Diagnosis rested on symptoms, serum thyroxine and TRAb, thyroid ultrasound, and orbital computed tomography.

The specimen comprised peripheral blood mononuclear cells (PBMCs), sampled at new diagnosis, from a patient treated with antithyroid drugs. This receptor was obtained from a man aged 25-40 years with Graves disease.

Here the CDR3 DNA reads TGTGCCAGCAGTGAGCGGCTAGCGGGGGGAGATACGCAGTATTTT. Translating it yields CASSERLAGGDTQYF. The rearrangement links TRBV6-4 to TRBJ2-3; TRBD2 agrees at 11 bases. Unmatched junction bases numbered 4, after V lost 3 bases and J lost 5 bases. The CDR3 is 15 residues long. CDR1 and CDR2 (germline): MRHNA, SNTAGT.